This T cell receptor (beta chain) was captured by sequencing in a study of T cell changes during pregnancy in multiple sclerosis. The CDR3 has 16 amino acids. The assay was immunoSEQ multiplex PCR, and TCRdb's table has in-frame clones only and misses some. This sample yields approximately 60,000 clones, of which 92% are seen a single time; about 2.5% belongs to the top ten. This sequence was found in a female donor with multiple sclerosis, enrolled in a pregnancy study. The sample was peripheral blood, taken in the first trimester of pregnancy. The rearrangement uses TRBV12-2 and TRBJ2-3; the D call TRBD2 from the table was never checked on the DNA. TRBV12-2 is a documented pseudogene. The CDR3 DNA sequence: TGTGCAAGTCGCTCCGTCGGGGGTTGGTTCGCAGATACGCAGTATTTT. This codes for CASRSVGGWFADTQYF.